Here is one TCR beta chain with its context. Its target is not known. A multiplex PCR was run with 60 Vbeta primers and 13 Jbeta primers. Here immunoSEQ multiplex PCR was the method, and the copy in TCRdb shows in-frame clones only, minus some. Here the sample spans around 180,000 clones, 80% being singletons. This specimen belongs to a study of cytomegalovirus exposure and HLA in healthy donors. About the research overall: Researchers found that more than 70% of over 350 genotyped donors fell within the Caucasian-associated ancestry cluster. Broader study findings: In an earlier analysis, in around 590 donors, most V segments appeared productive either ~87% or ~30% of the time. A few chains tied to CMV proved CMV antigen-specific in vitro. When a later analysis was performed, an Asian-associated ancestry cluster reportedly had fewer N-insertions than the roughly 700-donor mean.

Unmatched junction bases numbered 10, after V lost 5 bases and J lost 4 bases. The CDR3 is made up of 15 amino acids. The germline gives CDR1 SGHNT, CDR2 YENEEA. This receptor was obtained from a man between 25 and 39 years old in good health and CMV-seropositive. The rearrangement uses TRBV11-3 and TRBJ1-1; 7 nucleotides line up with TRBD1. Sequenced material: PBMCs. The CDR3 spells CASSIRDSMFTEAFF. The CDR3 DNA reads TGTGCCAGCAGCATCCGGGACAGTATGTTCACTGAAGCTTTCTTT. Using reference TRBV11-3 and TRBJ1-1 for the parts outside the CDR3, the full variable domain is EAGVVQSPRYKIIEKKQPVAFWCNPISGHNTLYWYLQNLGQGPELLIRYENEEAVDDSQLPKDRFSAERLKGVDSTLKIQPAELGDSAVYLCASSIRDSMFTEAFFGQGTRLTVV.